Below, 16 T cell receptor beta chains from the same sample are listed, as sequenced in a study of blood T cell repertoires in COVID-19. The table came from immunoSEQ multiplex PCR; TCRdb's copy has only in-frame clones and leaves some out. Among 130,000 or so clones, around 89% were seen once, and the ten largest hold roughly 3.9%. Sequenced material: peripheral blood. These TCRs come from a man aged 55 to 69 with COVID-19, enrolled during active disease.

Concerning this clone: The sample holds other DNA sequences that translate to the same CDR3. The rearrangement joins TRBV9 to TRBJ1-4; no reliable D call. Germline values: CDR1 SGDLS, CDR2 YYNGEE. This CDR3 region has 15 residues. The germline V and J ends were trimmed by 4 bases and 4 bases, with 14 bases remaining between them. CDR3 sequence (DNA): TGTGCCAGCAGCCCACGACAAGGATTTAATGAAAAACTGTTTTTT. This codes for CASSPRQGFNEKLFF. The full variable domain, in which reference TRBV9 and TRBJ1-4 provide the parts outside the CDR3, is DSGVTQTPKHLITATGQRVTLRCSPRSGDLSVYWYQQSLDQGLQFLIQYYNGEERAKGNILERFSAQQFPDLHSELNLSSLELGDSALYFCASSPRQGFNEKLFFGSGTQLSVL.

The rearrangement links TRBV19 to TRBJ2-7; D is unclear. Trimming stripped 4 bases from V and 7 bases from J, with 8 bases between. The CDR3 has 11 amino acids. CDR1 LNHDA and CDR2 SQIVND come from the germline V gene (reference sequence). The CDR3 protein is CASSRAEEQYF. CDR3 nucleotide sequence: TGTGCCAGTAGTAGGGCCGAGGAGCAGTACTTC.

This chain links TRBV5-1 with TRBJ1-1, with TRBD1 matching 7 bases. Germline V gene sequence: CDR1 SGHRS, CDR2 YFSETQ. V shed 4 bases, J shed 8 bases, and the junction held 14 bases outside the gene matches. The CDR3 runs 15 residues. CDR3 in amino acids: CASSVGQSPNGEAFF. In DNA, the CDR3 is TGCGCCAGCAGCGTGGGACAGAGCCCGAACGGGGAAGCTTTCTTT.

Worth noting for this clone: This specimen includes other DNA sequences encoding the same CDR3. The CDR3 DNA sequence: TGCAGCGTTGACCCAGGGGGCGGTGGCTACACCTTC. Amino acid sequence: CSVDPGGGGYTF. The V and J genes are TRBV29-1 and TRBJ1-2, with 8 bases aligning to TRBD1. V shed 3 bases and J 7 bases; nucleotides not matched to a gene: 4. The CDR3 extends over 12 amino acids. Germline CDR1 is SQVTM and CDR2 is ANQGSEA.

V gene TRBV12-3 or TRBV12-4 combines with J gene TRBJ1-2; D possibly corresponds to TRBD1 (6 bases). V was trimmed by 5 bases and J by 14 bases, leaving 18 bases between them. The CDR3 has 12 amino acids. The CDR3 DNA reads TGTGCCAGCAGTCTGGGGGTGGGGGCGCGAACCTTC. Protein sequence: CASSLGVGARTF.

This chain uses TRBV5-6 with TRBJ2-7, with D possibly matching TRBD1 (5 bases). Germline lookup yields CDR1 SGHDT and CDR2 YYEEEE. The CDR3 contains 12 residues. Trimming removed 4 bases from V and 4 bases from J, with 9 bases in between. This CDR3 is CASSGDSYEQYF. In DNA, the CDR3 is TGTGCCAGCAGCGGCGACAGTTACGAGCAGTACTTC.

V and J are TRBV7-9 and TRBJ1-5, with 7 bases aligning to TRBD1. After removal of 4 bases from V and 3 bases from J, the junction contained 3 bases not matched to a gene. Per germline, CDR1 SEHNR and CDR2 FQNEAQ (reference sequence). The length of the CDR3 is 14 residues. CDR3 coding DNA: TGTGCCAGCAGCTCCACAGGGGTCAATCAGCCCCAGCATTTT. It encodes CASSSTGVNQPQHF.

The chain combines TRBV6-2 or TRBV6-3 with TRBJ2-3, with D tentatively TRBD1 (5 bases). CDR3 length: 15 residues. Between the trimmed V and J ends, which lost 1 base and 5 bases, there was a span of 13 bases. Germline values: CDR1 MNHEY, CDR2 SVGEGT. CDR3 residues: CASSYLVNTGDTQYF. CDR3 DNA: TGTGCCAGCAGTTACTTGGTCAATACAGGAGATACGCAGTATTTT.

This rearrangement joins TRBV6-6 to TRBJ1-2, with a possible D match to TRBD1 (6 bases). V was shortened by 5 bases and J by 8 bases, with 21 bases between the two germline ends. CDR1 and CDR2 from the germline V gene are MNHNY and SVGAGI (reference sequence). The CDR3 is 15 amino acids. This CDR3 reads CASSTRGGSLLGYTF. The CDR3 nucleotides read TGTGCCAGCAGTACCCGGGGGGGCTCCTTGTTAGGCTACACCTTC.

The chain has TRBV19 and TRBJ1-5, with D maybe TRBD1 (6 bases). Deletions cut 3 bases from V and 0 bases from J, with 12 bases between. The CDR3 runs 16 residues. Germline-derived CDR1 and CDR2 are LNHDA and SQIVND (reference sequence). The CDR3 DNA reads as TGTGCCAGTAGTATTCTTAGGACAGATAGCAATCAGCCCCAGCATTTT. Its protein product is CASSILRTDSNQPQHF.

J is TRBJ1-6 and V is TRBV18; D gene unclear. Germline lookup yields CDR1 KGHSH and CDR2 LQKENI. The V gene lost 2 bases and the J gene lost 8 bases, with 13 bases spanning the gap. There are 15 residues in the CDR3. CDR3 coding DNA: TGTGCCAGCTCACCAGCGGGTTTCCTTTATTCACCCCTCCACTTT. Its protein product is CASSPAGFLYSPLHF.

CDR3 loop: CASSQGLAGFTGELFF. The CDR3 DNA is TGTGCCAGCAGCCAGGGACTAGCGGGGTTCACCGGGGAGCTGTTTTTT. The V call is TRBV5-4, the J call TRBJ2-2; 13 nucleotides match TRBD2. This CDR3 has 16 residues. Germline values: CDR1 SGHNT, CDR2 YYREEE (reference sequence). V shed 4 bases, J shed 4 bases, and the junction held 4 bases outside the gene matches. The whole variable domain, remainder taken from reference TRBV5-4 and TRBJ2-2, is ETGVTQSPTHLIKTRGQQVTLRCSSQSGHNTVSWYQQALGQGPQFIFQYYREEENGRGNFPPRFSGLQFPNYSSELNVNALELDDSALYLCASSQGLAGFTGELFFGEGSRLTVL.

The chain carries TRBV30 and TRBJ1-5; D unclear. V lost 6 bases, J lost 5 bases, and 11 bases lay in between. Germline V CDR1 and CDR2: GTSNPN, SVGIG (reference sequence). There are 12 residues in the CDR3. The DNA of the CDR3 is TGTGCCTGCCGGGATGGGCATCAGCCCCAGCATTTT. As protein: CACRDGHQPQHF.

This chain uses TRBV30 with TRBJ2-7; 9 bases match TRBD1. Losses at the gene ends were 5 bases for V and 4 bases for J; bases not matched to a gene: 6. Germline lookup yields CDR1 GTSNPN and CDR2 SVGIG (reference sequence). The CDR3 spans 13 residues. CDR3 protein: CAWGTGMGYEQYF. In DNA, the CDR3 is TGTGCCTGGGGGACAGGGATGGGATACGAGCAGTACTTC.

This clone was counted only a few times. CDR3 in DNA: TGTGCCAGCAGCTCCCCGGGAGGGAGAGGTGGAAACACCATATATTTT. This sequence encodes CASSSPGGRGGNTIYF. The V and J genes are TRBV5-4 and TRBJ1-3; D remains unclear. CDR3 size: 16 residues. The V gene's germline CDR1 is SGHNT and CDR2 YYREEE (reference sequence). V shed 3 bases and J shed 3 bases, with 16 bases lying between them.

The CDR3 DNA sequence: TGTGCCAGCAGTGCACAGGGAATTAGCAATCAGCCCCAGCATTTT. Amino acid sequence: CASSAQGISNQPQHF. This chain joins TRBV2 and TRBJ1-5; possible D gene TRBD1, 6 bases. The V and J ends lost 4 bases and 0 bases respectively, with 10 bases between them. Germline V lookup: CDR1 SNHLY, CDR2 FYNNEI. The CDR3 has 15 amino acids. The entire variable domain, with the rest obtained from reference TRBV2 and TRBJ1-5, is as follows: EPEVTQTPSHQVTQMGQEVILRCVPISNHLYFYWYRQILGQKVEFLVSFYNNEISEKSEIFDDQFSVERPDGSNFTLKIRSTKLEDSAMYFCASSAQGISNQPQHFGDGTRLSIL.